The source of this T cell receptor beta chain is a study of cytomegalovirus exposure and HLA in healthy donors. All donors participated as healthy donors of bone marrow. Use of 60 Vbeta and 13 Jbeta primers characterized the PCR. The method was immunoSEQ multiplex PCR; TCRdb's version includes in-frame clones alone and lacks a portion of them. The sample includes some 120,000 clones, about 75% of them seen just once. The V gene's germline CDR1 is SSHAT and CDR2 FNYEAQ (reference sequence). CDR3 length equals 15 residues. Regarding this clone: At one end, the junction sequence differs from germline, possibly due to a read error.

This receptor was identified in a middle-aged woman in good health and CMV-seropositive. This chain links TRBV7-7 with TRBJ2-3; possibly TRBD2 for D (6 bases). Material: PBMCs. The CDR3 is CASSLIAAPTDTQYF. Written as DNA, the CDR3 is TGTGCTAGCAGCTTGATAGCGGCACCCACAGATACGCAGTATTTT. Full variable domain (remainder filled in from reference TRBV7-7 and TRBJ2-3): GAGVSQSPRYKVTKRGQDVTLRCDPISSHATLYWYQQALGQGPEFLTYFNYEAQPDKSGLPSDRFSAERPEGSISTLTIQRTEQRDSAMYRCASSLIAAPTDTQYFGPGTRLTVL.